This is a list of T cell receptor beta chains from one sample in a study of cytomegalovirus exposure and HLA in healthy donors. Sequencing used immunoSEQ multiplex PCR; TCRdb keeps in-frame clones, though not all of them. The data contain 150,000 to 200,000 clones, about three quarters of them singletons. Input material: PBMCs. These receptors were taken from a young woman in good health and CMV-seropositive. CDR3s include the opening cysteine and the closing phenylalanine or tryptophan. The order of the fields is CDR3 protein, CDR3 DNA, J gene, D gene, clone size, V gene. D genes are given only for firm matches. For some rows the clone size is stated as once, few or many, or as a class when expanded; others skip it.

CDR3 protein: CASSVTGSGANVLTF
CDR3 DNA: TGTGCCAGCAGCGTCACCGGCTCTGGGGCCAACGTCCTGACTTTC
J gene: TRBJ2-6
D gene: NA
clone size: NA
V gene: TRBV9

CDR3 protein: CASSGTGLAGGETQYF
CDR3 DNA: TGTGCCAGCAGCGGAACCGGACTAGCGGGAGGTGAGACCCAGTACTTC
J gene: TRBJ2-5
D gene: TRBD2
clone size: NA
V gene: TRBV13

CDR3 protein: CASSPGGDLSYEQYF
CDR3 DNA: TGTGCCAGCTCACCAGGCGGGGATCTCTCCTACGAGCAGTACTTC
J gene: TRBJ2-7
D gene: NA
clone size: NA
V gene: TRBV18

CDR3 protein: CASQGGTDTQYF
CDR3 DNA: TGTGCCTCCCAGGGTGGGACAGATACGCAGTATTTT
J gene: TRBJ2-3
D gene: NA
clone size: once
V gene: TRBV10-3

CDR3 protein: CASSTSGLLSYEQYF
CDR3 DNA: TGTGCCAGTAGTACCAGTGGACTGCTTTCCTACGAGCAGTACTTC
J gene: TRBJ2-7
D gene: NA
clone size: NA
V gene: TRBV19

CDR3 protein: CASRRPGQGAPYEQYF
CDR3 DNA: TGTGCCAGCAGGCGCCCGGGACAGGGGGCTCCCTACGAGCAGTACTTC
J gene: TRBJ2-7
D gene: TRBD1
clone size: NA
V gene: TRBV27

CDR3 protein: CASSPKEGTNTEAFF
CDR3 DNA: TGTGCCAGCAGCCCGAAGGAGGGAACGAACACTGAAGCTTTCTTT
J gene: TRBJ1-1
D gene: NA
clone size: NA
V gene: TRBV5-4

CDR3 protein: CASRRGDTNEKLFF
CDR3 DNA: TGTGCCAGCAGACGGGGGGATACTAATGAAAAACTGTTTTTT
J gene: TRBJ1-4
D gene: NA
clone size: few
V gene: TRBV7-2

CDR3 protein: CASSFFGAGRTNTEAFF
CDR3 DNA: TGTGCCAGCAGCTTTTTCGGGGCAGGGAGGACGAACACTGAAGCTTTCTTT
J gene: TRBJ1-1
D gene: NA
clone size: NA
V gene: TRBV11-3

CDR3 protein: CATSRDRPPGAYEQYF
CDR3 DNA: TGTGCCACCAGCAGAGATCGGCCTCCAGGCGCCTACGAGCAGTACTTC
J gene: TRBJ2-7
D gene: NA
clone size: NA
V gene: TRBV15

CDR3 protein: CASSMDRDHEQYF
CDR3 DNA: TGTGCCAGCAGCATGGACAGGGACCACGAGCAGTACTTC
J gene: TRBJ2-7
D gene: TRBD1
clone size: few
V gene: TRBV27

CDR3 protein: CASSKRFSKVPGLRFSGNTIYF
CDR3 DNA: TGTGCCAGCAGCAAGAGGTTCAGTAAGGTCCCGGGACTGAGATTTTCTGGAAACACCATATATTTT
J gene: TRBJ1-3
D gene: NA
clone size: medium-sized
V gene: TRBV21-1

CDR3 protein: CASTTGMSNEQFF
CDR3 DNA: TGCGCCAGCACTACAGGGATGTCCAATGAGCAGTTCTTC
J gene: TRBJ2-1
D gene: NA
clone size: few
V gene: TRBV10-2

CDR3 protein: CASSPTLGGRNYEQFF
CDR3 DNA: TGTGCCAGCAGCCCCACCCTCGGTGGCAGGAACTATGAGCAGTTCTTC
J gene: TRBJ2-1
D gene: NA
clone size: NA
V gene: TRBV27

CDR3 protein: CASSTGAGEQYF
CDR3 DNA: TGTGCCAGTAGTACAGGCGCGGGGGAGCAGTACTTC
J gene: TRBJ2-7
D gene: NA
clone size: NA
V gene: TRBV19

CDR3 protein: CASSFDRSSYEQYF
CDR3 DNA: TGTGCCAGCAGCTTCGACAGAAGTTCCTACGAGCAGTACTTC
J gene: TRBJ2-7
D gene: NA
clone size: once
V gene: TRBV7-2

CDR3 protein: CASSEQTGLANYEQYF
CDR3 DNA: TGTGCCAGCAGTGAACAAACGGGACTAGCGAACTACGAGCAGTACTTC
J gene: TRBJ2-7
D gene: TRBD2
clone size: NA
V gene: TRBV6-1

CDR3 protein: CASSVAGPSGNTIYF
CDR3 DNA: TGTGCCAGCAGCGTCGCAGGCCCCTCTGGAAACACCATATATTTT
J gene: TRBJ1-3
D gene: NA
clone size: NA
V gene: TRBV2

CDR3 protein: CATQDTSMGYEQYF
CDR3 DNA: TGCGCCACCCAGGACACGTCTATGGGATACGAGCAGTACTTC
J gene: TRBJ2-7
D gene: NA
clone size: once
V gene: TRBV10-2

CDR3 protein: CASSVPPAGELFF
CDR3 DNA: TGTGCCAGCAGCGTCCCCCCGGCCGGGGAGCTGTTTTTT
J gene: TRBJ2-2
D gene: NA
clone size: NA
V gene: TRBV9

CDR3 protein: CASSEMVAGGTYEQYF
CDR3 DNA: TGTGCCAGCAGTGAAATGGTAGCGGGGGGAACCTACGAGCAGTACTTC
J gene: TRBJ2-7
D gene: TRBD2
clone size: NA
V gene: TRBV6-1

CDR3 protein: CASSSPGGRYEQYF
CDR3 DNA: TGTGCCAGCAGCTCTCCGGGCGGGCGGTACGAGCAGTACTTC
J gene: TRBJ2-7
D gene: NA
clone size: NA
V gene: TRBV7-8

CDR3 protein: CAWRETGPNQPQHF
CDR3 DNA: TGTGCCTGGAGGGAGACAGGGCCAAATCAGCCCCAGCATTTT
J gene: TRBJ1-5
D gene: TRBD1
clone size: NA
V gene: TRBV30

CDR3 protein: CAISDPAGVYEQYF
CDR3 DNA: TGTGCCATCAGTGATCCGGCAGGGGTATACGAGCAGTACTTC
J gene: TRBJ2-7
D gene: NA
clone size: NA
V gene: TRBV10-3

CDR3 protein: CASRRTGGNEQYF
CDR3 DNA: TGTGCAAGTCGACGTACAGGGGGCAACGAGCAGTACTTC
J gene: TRBJ2-7
D gene: NA
clone size: NA
V gene: TRBV12-2

CDR3 protein: CASRLDRGQETQYF
CDR3 DNA: TGTGCCAGCAGATTAGACAGGGGTCAAGAGACCCAGTACTTC
J gene: TRBJ2-5
D gene: TRBD1
clone size: few
V gene: TRBV5-4

CDR3 protein: CASSVEYGRAYEQYF
CDR3 DNA: TGTGCCAGCAGCGTAGAATACGGGAGGGCCTACGAGCAGTACTTC
J gene: TRBJ2-7
D gene: TRBD2
clone size: few
V gene: TRBV9

CDR3 protein: CASTTTTGANVLTF
CDR3 DNA: TGTGCCAGCACCACGACAACTGGGGCCAACGTCCTGACTTTC
J gene: TRBJ2-6
D gene: NA
clone size: NA
V gene: TRBV6-5

CDR3 protein: CASRPGVPGTGTYNEQFF
CDR3 DNA: TGTGCCAGCAGACCCGGTGTACCCGGGACAGGGACCTACAATGAGCAGTTCTTC
J gene: TRBJ2-1
D gene: TRBD1
clone size: NA
V gene: TRBV7-9

CDR3 protein: CATRPISLSGTEAFF
CDR3 DNA: TGTGCCACGAGACCGATATCATTGTCGGGCACTGAAGCTTTCTTT
J gene: TRBJ1-1
D gene: NA
clone size: NA
V gene: TRBV27

CDR3 protein: CASSRTGGEDTQYF
CDR3 DNA: TGCGCCAGCAGCCGGACAGGGGGCGAAGATACGCAGTATTTT
J gene: TRBJ2-3
D gene: TRBD1
clone size: few
V gene: TRBV5-1

CDR3 protein: CASSFWAGGVQETQYF
CDR3 DNA: TGTGCCAGCAGTTTTTGGGCAGGGGGAGTCCAAGAGACCCAGTACTTC
J gene: TRBJ2-5
D gene: TRBD1
clone size: few
V gene: TRBV28

CDR3 protein: CASSNRQEGYTF
CDR3 DNA: TGTGCCAGCAGCAACAGACAGGAGGGCTACACCTTC
J gene: TRBJ1-2
D gene: NA
clone size: NA
V gene: TRBV28

CDR3 protein: CASGDRGNYGYTF
CDR3 DNA: TGTGCCAGCGGGGACAGGGGGAACTATGGCTACACCTTC
J gene: TRBJ1-2
D gene: TRBD1
clone size: NA
V gene: TRBV27

CDR3 protein: CASGLAGTYEQYF
CDR3 DNA: TGTGCCAGCGGACTAGCGGGTACCTACGAGCAGTACTTC
J gene: TRBJ2-7
D gene: TRBD2
clone size: NA
V gene: TRBV28

CDR3 protein: CASRRANTEAFF
CDR3 DNA: TGTGCCAGCAGAAGAGCGAACACTGAAGCTTTCTTT
J gene: TRBJ1-1
D gene: NA
clone size: NA
V gene: TRBV6-1

CDR3 protein: CASSLAAGGTYEQYF
CDR3 DNA: TGTGCCAGCAGCTTGGCGGCAGGGGGGACCTACGAGCAGTACTTC
J gene: TRBJ2-7
D gene: NA
clone size: NA
V gene: TRBV5-6

CDR3 protein: CASSLVGRPTGNAIYF
CDR3 DNA: TGTGCCAGCAGCTTAGTGGGGCGGCCCACTGGAAACGCCATATATTTT
J gene: TRBJ1-3
D gene: NA
clone size: NA
V gene: TRBV11-2

CDR3 protein: CASSVEGGGWKNEQYF
CDR3 DNA: TGTGCCAGCAGCGTAGAAGGGGGAGGGTGGAAGAACGAGCAGTACTTC
J gene: TRBJ2-7
D gene: NA
clone size: NA
V gene: TRBV9

CDR3 protein: CASWSGYKVEQFF
CDR3 DNA: TGTGCCAGTTGGAGTGGCTACAAGGTTGAGCAGTTCTTC
J gene: TRBJ2-1
D gene: NA
clone size: NA
V gene: TRBV28

CDR3 protein: CASSVGQGLSEQYF
CDR3 DNA: TGTGCCAGCAGCGTGGGCCAGGGTTTGTCCGAGCAGTACTTC
J gene: TRBJ2-7
D gene: NA
clone size: NA
V gene: TRBV2

CDR3 protein: CASSSIGEQYF
CDR3 DNA: TGTGCCAGCAGTTCGATCGGGGAGCAGTACTTC
J gene: TRBJ2-7
D gene: NA
clone size: NA
V gene: TRBV6-5

CDR3 protein: CASSSSGTGVGNTIYF
CDR3 DNA: TGTGCCAGCAGCTCCTCCGGGACAGGGGTCGGAAACACCATATATTTT
J gene: TRBJ1-3
D gene: TRBD1
clone size: NA
V gene: TRBV28

CDR3 protein: CASSYPTGQETQYF
CDR3 DNA: TGTGCCAGCAGTTACCCGACAGGTCAAGAGACCCAGTACTTC
J gene: TRBJ2-5
D gene: NA
clone size: NA
V gene: TRBV6-6

CDR3 protein: CASSPSWGTGANYGYTF
CDR3 DNA: TGTGCCAGCAGCCCTAGTTGGGGCACAGGGGCGAACTATGGCTACACCTTC
J gene: TRBJ1-2
D gene: TRBD1
clone size: NA
V gene: TRBV27

CDR3 protein: CASSPTEYSGYTF
CDR3 DNA: TGTGCCAGCAGTCCGACAGAGTATAGTGGCTACACCTTC
J gene: TRBJ1-2
D gene: NA
clone size: NA
V gene: TRBV2

CDR3 protein: CASSIGSDPQGYTF
CDR3 DNA: TGTGCCAGTAGTATAGGGTCCGATCCCCAGGGCTACACCTTC
J gene: TRBJ1-2
D gene: NA
clone size: NA
V gene: TRBV19

CDR3 protein: CASSLENLSYEQYF
CDR3 DNA: TGTGCCAGCAGTTTGGAGAACCTCTCCTACGAGCAGTACTTC
J gene: TRBJ2-7
D gene: NA
clone size: NA
V gene: TRBV28

CDR3 protein: CASRPNRYGYTF
CDR3 DNA: TGTGCCAGCCGTCCTAACCGCTATGGCTACACCTTC
J gene: TRBJ1-2
D gene: NA
clone size: NA
V gene: TRBV6-1

CDR3 protein: CASSFGLQGYNEQFF
CDR3 DNA: TGTGCCAGCAGCTTTGGGTTACAGGGGTACAATGAGCAGTTCTTC
J gene: TRBJ2-1
D gene: TRBD1
clone size: NA
V gene: TRBV5-5

CDR3 protein: CASRGRGSVYEQYF
CDR3 DNA: TGTGCCAGCAGGGGCAGGGGGAGCGTCTACGAGCAGTACTTC
J gene: TRBJ2-7
D gene: TRBD1
clone size: few
V gene: TRBV6-5

CDR3 protein: CASSPQMNTEAFF
CDR3 DNA: TGTGCCAGCAGTCCCCAAATGAACACTGAAGCTTTCTTT
J gene: TRBJ1-1
D gene: NA
clone size: NA
V gene: TRBV28

CDR3 protein: CASSGTSGNYNEQFF
CDR3 DNA: TGTGCCAGCAGCGGAACTAGCGGAAACTACAATGAGCAGTTCTTC
J gene: TRBJ2-1
D gene: TRBD2
clone size: few
V gene: TRBV9

CDR3 protein: CASSDTGNQPQHF
CDR3 DNA: TGTGCCAGCAGTGACACGGGAAATCAGCCCCAGCATTTT
J gene: TRBJ1-5
D gene: NA
clone size: NA
V gene: TRBV6-1